This T cell receptor beta chain was identified in a study of blood T cell repertoires in COVID-19 (dated by TCRdb to the early 2020s). About the investigation overall: Samples from collaborators originated in the United States, Italy and Spain and spanned both the acute and convalescent phases of COVID-19. The prospective study material was composed of cDNA or gDNA derived from T cells, B-cell-depleted T cells, or PBMCs. Subjects who had been exposed to COVID-19, were actively infected with it, or had recovered from it provided the deeply sampled blood TCRbeta repertoires that made up the dataset. The repertoires were released in a freely available public database intended as a resource for research on the immune response to SARS-CoV-2. The samples were drawn from the first 160 participants of the ongoing ImmuneRACE study and from 950 to 1,500 subjects provided by 6 global collaborators. Nearly every sample came with metadata listing a de-identified subject ID, COVID-19 status, age in years and sex. Where available, HLA class I and class II types were taken from metadata supplied by the sample provider and were not determined by assay-based typing. The paper's findings and limits, for the study overall: The quantity of clinical and demographic metadata differed by source and by participant and was supplied without curation.

A note on this clone: The target of this receptor is not known. Base-call qualities are not available, and no considerably larger clone is one nucleotide away.

The V end loses 5 bases and the J end loses 2 bases, and a stretch of 12 bases separates them. In the germline V gene, CDR1 corresponds to SQVTM and CDR2 to ANQGSEA. The CDR3 numbers 14 residues from cysteine through phenylalanine. Only CDR3 DNA remains: 42 bases, in frame from the first base. TCRbeta CDR3 regions were amplified from genomic DNA using the immunoSEQ Assay, a bias-controlled multiplex PCR. The study's processing was this. Nucleated cell counts per sample were estimated from amplification of reference gene primers within the assay. To quantify the absolute abundance of each unique TCRbeta CDR3 rearrangement, sequence reads were collapsed and filtered. Productive Simpson clonality was computed per sample as the square root of Simpson's diversity index over productive rearrangements. TCRdb limited this immuneACCESS table to in-frame rearrangements with V and J called. A share of clones is missing; checked studies link under half to unresolved V genes, and the rest is unexplained. V, J and clone size derive from that table, while D and trimming were established from the DNA sequence. The sample table records about 94,000 clones; roughly 84% of these occur just once. Roughly 5% of the sample is in the top ten clones.

Each collaborating institution followed its own protocols to collect whole blood in K2EDTA tubes. For TCRbeta analysis, collaborator samples were shipped as frozen whole blood, as isolated PBMCs, or as DNA extracted from either sample type. The TCR was taken from a woman older than 75 with acute or convalescent COVID-19. The rearrangement combines TRBV29-1 with TRBJ1-4; the D gene is unclear. The specimen was peripheral blood. The nucleotides are TGCAGCGTTTGCGATACGGGGACTAATGAAAAACTGTTTTTT. This encodes CSVCDTGTNEKLFF.